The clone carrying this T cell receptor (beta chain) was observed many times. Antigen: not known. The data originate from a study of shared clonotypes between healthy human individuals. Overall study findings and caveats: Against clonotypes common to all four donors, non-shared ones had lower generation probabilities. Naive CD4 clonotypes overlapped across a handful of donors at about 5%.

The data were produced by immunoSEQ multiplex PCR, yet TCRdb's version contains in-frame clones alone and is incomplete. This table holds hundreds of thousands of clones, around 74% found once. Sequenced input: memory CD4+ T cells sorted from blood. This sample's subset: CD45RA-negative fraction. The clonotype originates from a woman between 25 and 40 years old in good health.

The CDR3 reads CATSREGVPEQYF. CDR3 DNA: TGTGCCACCAGCAGAGAAGGGGTCCCCGAGCAGTACTTC. This chain connects TRBV15 to TRBJ2-7; D is possibly TRBD1 (5 bases). V lost 0 bases and J 6 bases, leaving 9 bases between the germline ends. Germline assignment: CDR1 LNHNV and CDR2 YYDKDF (reference sequence). The length of the CDR3 is 13 residues.